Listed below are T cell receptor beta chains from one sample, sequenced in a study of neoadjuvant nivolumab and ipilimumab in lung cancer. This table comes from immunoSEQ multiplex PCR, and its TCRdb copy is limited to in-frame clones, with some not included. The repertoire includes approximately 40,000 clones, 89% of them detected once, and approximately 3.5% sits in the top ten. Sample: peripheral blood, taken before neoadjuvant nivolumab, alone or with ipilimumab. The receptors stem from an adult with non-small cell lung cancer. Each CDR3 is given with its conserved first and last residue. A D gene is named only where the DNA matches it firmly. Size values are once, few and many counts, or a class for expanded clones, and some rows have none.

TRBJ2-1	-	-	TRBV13	CASSLLLANEQFF	TGTGCCAGCAGCTTACTACTAGCTAATGAGCAGTTCTTC
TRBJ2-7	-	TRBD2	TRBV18	CASSPTPGLADEQYF	TGTGCCAGCTCACCTACTCCGGGACTAGCGGACGAGCAGTACTTC
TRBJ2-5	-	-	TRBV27	CASSLSREETQYF	TGTGCCAGCAGTTTATCTCGGGAAGAGACCCAGTACTTC
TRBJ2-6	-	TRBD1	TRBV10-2	CASRQGSGANVLTF	TGCGCCAGCAGACAGGGGTCTGGGGCCAACGTCCTGACTTTC
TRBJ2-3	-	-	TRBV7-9	CASSLRPTDTQYF	TGTGCCAGCAGCTTACGACCCACAGATACGCAGTATTTT
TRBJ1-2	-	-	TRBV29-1	CSGSDSYYGYTF	TGCAGCGGTAGTGACAGCTACTATGGCTACACCTTC
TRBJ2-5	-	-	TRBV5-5	CASRITGNHQETQYF	TGTGCCAGCAGGATTACAGGGAACCACCAAGAGACCCAGTACTTC
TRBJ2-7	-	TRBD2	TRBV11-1	CASSVGLGDSYEQYF	TGTGCCAGCAGCGTCGGACTAGGGGACTCCTACGAGCAGTACTTC
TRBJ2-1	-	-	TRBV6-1	CASSEAMGNNEQFF	TGTGCCAGCAGTGAAGCGATGGGAAACAATGAGCAGTTCTTC
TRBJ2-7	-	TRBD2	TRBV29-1	CSVEAQRGGPFYEQYF	TGCAGCGTTGAAGCCCAACGGGGGGGTCCCTTCTACGAGCAGTACTTC
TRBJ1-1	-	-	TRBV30	CAWKWSYTEAFF	TGTGCCTGGAAGTGGTCTTACACTGAAGCTTTCTTT
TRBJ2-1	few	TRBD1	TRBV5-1	CASSLGGTDHWNEQFF	TGCGCCAGCAGCTTGGGGGGGACAGACCATTGGAATGAGCAGTTCTTC
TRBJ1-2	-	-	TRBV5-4	CASSLLRGAYGYTF	TGTGCCAGCAGCTTGTTGCGGGGGGCCTATGGCTACACCTTC
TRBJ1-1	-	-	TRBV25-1	CASSELNIDTEAFF	TGTGCCAGCAGTGAATTAAACATCGACACTGAAGCTTTCTTT
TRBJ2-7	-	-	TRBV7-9	CASSQINEQYF	TGTGCCAGCAGCCAGATAAACGAGCAGTACTTC
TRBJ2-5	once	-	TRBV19	CASSRGVEKYF	TGTGCCAGTAGCAGAGGGGTAGAGAAGTACTTC
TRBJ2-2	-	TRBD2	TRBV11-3	CASSTSGRADTGELFF	TGTGCCAGCAGCACCAGCGGGAGGGCCGACACCGGGGAGCTGTTTTTT
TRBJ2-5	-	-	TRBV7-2	CASSSRETQYF	TGTGCCAGCAGCTCGCGAGAGACCCAGTACTTC
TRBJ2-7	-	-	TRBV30	CAWSVSYEQYF	TGTGCCTGGAGTGTAAGCTACGAGCAGTACTTC
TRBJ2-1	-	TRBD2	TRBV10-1	CASSEPGTNNEQFF	TGCGCCAGCAGTGAACCCGGGACTAACAATGAGCAGTTCTTC
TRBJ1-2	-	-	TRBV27	CASSLQGEYGYTF	TGTGCCAGCAGTTTACAGGGTGAATATGGCTACACCTTC
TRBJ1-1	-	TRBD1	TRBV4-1	CASSRSPTGTAEAFF	TGCGCCAGCAGCCGGTCCCCTACTGGGACAGCTGAAGCTTTCTTT
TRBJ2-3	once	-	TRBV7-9	CAGEKSGGSDTQYF	TGTGCCGGAGAGAAGAGTGGGGGGTCAGATACGCAGTATTTT
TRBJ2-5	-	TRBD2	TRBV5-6	CASSLAGTSGIETQYF	TGTGCCAGCAGCCTGGCCGGGACTAGCGGGATAGAGACCCAGTACTTC
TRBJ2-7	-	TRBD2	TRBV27	CASSSGTSGSTAYEQYF	TGTGCCAGCAGCTCCGGGACTAGCGGGAGTACAGCCTACGAGCAGTACTTC
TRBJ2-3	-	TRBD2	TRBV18	CASSPQGLAGGQSWADTQYF	TGTGCCAGCTCACCACAAGGACTAGCGGGAGGCCAATCATGGGCAGATACGCAGTATTTT
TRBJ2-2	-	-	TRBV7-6	CASGSGTRLFF	TGTGCCAGCGGGTCGGGGACCCGGCTGTTTTTT
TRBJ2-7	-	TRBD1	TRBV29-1	CSVDGQESYEQYF	TGCAGCGTTGACGGACAGGAGTCCTACGAGCAGTACTTC